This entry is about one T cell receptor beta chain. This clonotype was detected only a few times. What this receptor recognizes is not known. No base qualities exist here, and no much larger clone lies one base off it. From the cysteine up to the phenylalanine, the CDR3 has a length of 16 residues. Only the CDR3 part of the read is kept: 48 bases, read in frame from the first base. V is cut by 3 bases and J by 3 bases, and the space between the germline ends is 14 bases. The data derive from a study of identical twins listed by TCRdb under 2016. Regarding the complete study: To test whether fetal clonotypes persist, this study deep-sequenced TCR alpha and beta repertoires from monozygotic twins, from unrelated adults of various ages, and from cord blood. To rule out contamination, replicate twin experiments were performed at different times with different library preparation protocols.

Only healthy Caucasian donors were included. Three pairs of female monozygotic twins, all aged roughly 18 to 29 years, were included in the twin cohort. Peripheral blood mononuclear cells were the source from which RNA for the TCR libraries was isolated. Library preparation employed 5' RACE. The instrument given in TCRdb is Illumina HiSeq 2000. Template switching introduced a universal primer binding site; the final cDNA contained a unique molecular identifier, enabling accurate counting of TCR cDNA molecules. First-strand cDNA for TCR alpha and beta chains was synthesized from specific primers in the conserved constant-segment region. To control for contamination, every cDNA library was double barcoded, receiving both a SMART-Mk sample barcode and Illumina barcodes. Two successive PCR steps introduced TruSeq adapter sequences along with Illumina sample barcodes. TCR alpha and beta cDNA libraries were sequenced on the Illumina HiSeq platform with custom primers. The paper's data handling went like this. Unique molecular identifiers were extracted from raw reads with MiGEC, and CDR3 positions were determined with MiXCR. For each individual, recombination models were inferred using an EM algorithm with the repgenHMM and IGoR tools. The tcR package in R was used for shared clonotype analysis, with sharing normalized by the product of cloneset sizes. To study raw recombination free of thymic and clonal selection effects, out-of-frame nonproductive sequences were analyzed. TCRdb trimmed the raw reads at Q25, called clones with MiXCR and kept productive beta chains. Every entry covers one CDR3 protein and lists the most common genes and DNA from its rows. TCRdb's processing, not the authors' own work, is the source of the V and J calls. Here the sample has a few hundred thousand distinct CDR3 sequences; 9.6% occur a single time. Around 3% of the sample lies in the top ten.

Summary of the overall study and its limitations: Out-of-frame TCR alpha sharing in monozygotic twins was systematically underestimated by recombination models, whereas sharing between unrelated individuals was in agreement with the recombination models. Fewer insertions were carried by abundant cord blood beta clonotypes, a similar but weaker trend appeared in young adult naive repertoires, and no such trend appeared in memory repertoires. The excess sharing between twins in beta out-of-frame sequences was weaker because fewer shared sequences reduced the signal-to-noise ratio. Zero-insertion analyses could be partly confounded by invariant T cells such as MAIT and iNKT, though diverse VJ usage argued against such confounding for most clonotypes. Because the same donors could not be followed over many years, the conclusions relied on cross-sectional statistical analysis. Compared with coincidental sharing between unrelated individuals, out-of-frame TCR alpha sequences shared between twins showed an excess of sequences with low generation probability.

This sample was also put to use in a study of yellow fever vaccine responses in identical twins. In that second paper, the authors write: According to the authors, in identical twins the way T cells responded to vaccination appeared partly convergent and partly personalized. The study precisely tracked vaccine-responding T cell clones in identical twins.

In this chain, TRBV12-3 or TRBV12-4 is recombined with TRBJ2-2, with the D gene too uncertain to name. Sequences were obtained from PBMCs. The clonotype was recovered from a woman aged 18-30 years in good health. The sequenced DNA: TGTGCCAGCAGTTTTTTGGTGTCTGGGCACACCGGGGAGCTGTTTTTT. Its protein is CASSFLVSGHTGELFF.